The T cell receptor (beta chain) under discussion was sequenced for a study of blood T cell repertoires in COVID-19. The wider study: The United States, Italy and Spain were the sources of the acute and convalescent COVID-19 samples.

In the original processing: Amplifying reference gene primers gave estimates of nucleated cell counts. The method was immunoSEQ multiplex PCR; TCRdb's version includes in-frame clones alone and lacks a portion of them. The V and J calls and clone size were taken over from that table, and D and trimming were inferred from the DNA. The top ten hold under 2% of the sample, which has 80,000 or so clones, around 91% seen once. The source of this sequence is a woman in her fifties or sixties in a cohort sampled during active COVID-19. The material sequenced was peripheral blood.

Written as DNA, the CDR3 is TGTGCCAGTAGTGAGATCGCCCTTAATGAAAAACTGTTTTTT. Translating gives CASSEIALNEKLFF. The rearrangement uses TRBV19 and TRBJ1-4, with unresolved D. The CDR3 runs to 14 residues. Germline assignment: CDR1 LNHDA and CDR2 SQIVND (reference sequence). The germline V and J ends were trimmed by 5 bases and 4 bases, with 11 bases remaining between them.